This TCR beta chain was found in a study of blood T cells in healthy people across ages. Primers used in a second PCR of roughly 6 to 12 cycles were a sample-barcoded 5' primer and a J-beta primer mix. TCRdb re-derived calls from the 5' RACE reads in MiXCR, one entry per CDR3 protein. The top ten clones hold 23% of a sample with 1.5 million to 2 million distinct CDR3 sequences, about two fifths of them seen once. V shed 5 bases and J shed 5 bases, with 12 bases lying between them. CDR3 length: 12 residues. Germline CDR1 and CDR2: DFQATT and SNEGSKA (reference sequence). The chain employs TRBV20-1 and TRBJ2-5; D might be TRBD2 (6 bases). The receptor's source is a human donor in good health. The material sequenced was blood. The DNA of the CDR3 is TGCAGTGCTGTTCCCCTAGCGGAGACCCAGTACTTC. It specifies CSAVPLAETQYF.